Described below is a single T cell receptor beta chain sequence and its context. This clone was seen a single time. Its target antigen remains unknown. No much larger clone is present one base from it, and per-base qualities are unavailable. Using the deep immunoSEQ assay, multiplex PCR amplified TCR CDR3 regions from genomic DNA. Genomic DNA extracted from each cell subset was distributed evenly over all wells of several immunoSEQ 96-well plates, and each plate served as one replicate. For sorted subsets, each replicate PCR was loaded with roughly 190 ng genomic DNA, equivalent to approximately 27,000 T cell genomes. Purified libraries were quantified with a Qubit 3.0 fluorometer, sized on a Bioanalyzer 2100, and re-quantified with the KAPA Library Quantification kit. Every immunoSEQ 96-well plate was sequenced on a dedicated single-read 150-cycle Illumina NextSeq 550 flow cell. In the paper's pipeline: The immunoSEQ output contained only junctional sequences without quality scores, so filtering could not match that applied to full-length reads. Sequences were annotated with PyIR, a Python wrapper for IgBLAST v1.9, using IMGT germline references to assign V/J genes and CDR3. Any read was removed if the V/J assignment was weak (E-value above 1e-6), the CDR3 was missing, or the read contained stop codons, out-of-frame junctions, or ambiguous translated residues. V3J clonotypes were defined as sequences sharing the same inferred V gene, J gene, and CDR3 amino acid sequence. Percentage overlap between repertoires was computed as shared unique clonotypes divided by the size of the smaller repertoire. RTK rarefaction, the Chao1 estimator, and Recon v2.1 estimates of unobserved clonotypes were used to assess repertoire richness. Generation probabilities were computed with OLGA for all TCRbeta clonotypes obtained by the gDNA method from several donors. The immuneACCESS repertoire file appears here via TCRdb, limited to in-frame rearrangements. These files lack a portion of the clones; in checked studies, under half of the deficit traces to unresolved V genes, and the cause of the others is not known. V and J calls and clone size are copied from that table; D and trimming were computed from the DNA. In all, the sample holds 2,100,000 or so clones, and roughly 95% of those were seen once. In total, the top ten clones hold around 0.13% of the sample.

CDR1 and CDR2 are drawn from the germline V gene: MNHEY, SVGAGI. Trimming accounts for 4 bases at V and 5 bases at J, while the number of junction bases matched to no gene is 6. From cysteine to phenylalanine, the CDR3 is 16 amino acids long. Of all the DNA, just the CDR3 is kept, 48 bases in frame from base 1. The sample is drawn from a study of shared clonotypes between healthy human individuals (dated by TCRdb to 2020 to 2021). For the study in its entirety: A couple of women and a few men aged 18 to 49 years were included in the cohort. Per donor, three plates each were used for CD4 naive and CD4 memory, two for CD8 naive, and one for CD8 memory. Libraries were prepared and TCR repertoires were sequenced by different laboratories using diverse techniques, in order to increase sequencing depth and limit assay-specific biases. Blood TCR repertoires of five healthy adults were deeply sequenced to estimate repertoire size and the extent of clonotype sharing between individuals. Between about 0.8 and 9 billion PBMCs per donor were obtained by leukapheresis.

The donors were healthy, HIV-negative adults with no recently reported acute infections or vaccinations. Every donor was a Caucasian adult residing in Nashville, Tennessee, USA. CD4+ T cells were enriched by magnetic negative selection; naive cells were then positively selected on CD45RA, and the negative fraction formed the memory subset. After blood collection by leukapheresis, PBMCs were isolated using Ficoll-Histopaque density gradient centrifugation and then cryopreserved in the vapor phase of liquid nitrogen. Purity and quantity of every magnetically sorted T cell population were checked by analytical flow cytometry. Each sorted fraction had its genomic DNA isolated and then quantified by UV absorbance on a Nanodrop 2000c. Broader findings and caveats from the paper: Naive subsets generally had larger estimated clonotype richness than memory subsets did. Across a few donors, around 5% of naive CD4, roughly 3.5% of naive CD8, about 2.3% of memory CD4, and over 0.35% of memory CD8 clonotypes were shared. Based on pairwise subsampling, the degree of clonotype sharing among donors was expected to be affected by sequencing depth. Clonotypes shared by all four sorted-subset donors showed higher generation probabilities than non-shared clonotypes. Even with the large sequencing depth, rarefaction of the sorted-subset datasets indicated that sequencing was incomplete. Sampling was restricted to blood, and TCR repertoires in tissue are likely to differ from TCR repertoires in blood. Because the study included only a small number of donors, the genetic and exposure-history diversity represented was limited.

This sequence originates from a man between 18 and 29 years old in good health. Sequences were obtained from naive CD4+ T cells sorted from blood. Per the publication, the cell subset or site label means: CD45RA+ positively selected. Recombination linked TRBV6-5 to TRBJ2-5, and 14 bases in between align with TRBD2. The CDR3 region: CASSLGTSGGQETQYF. The nucleotides are TGTGCCAGCAGTTTAGGGACTAGCGGGGGACAGGAGACCCAGTACTTC.